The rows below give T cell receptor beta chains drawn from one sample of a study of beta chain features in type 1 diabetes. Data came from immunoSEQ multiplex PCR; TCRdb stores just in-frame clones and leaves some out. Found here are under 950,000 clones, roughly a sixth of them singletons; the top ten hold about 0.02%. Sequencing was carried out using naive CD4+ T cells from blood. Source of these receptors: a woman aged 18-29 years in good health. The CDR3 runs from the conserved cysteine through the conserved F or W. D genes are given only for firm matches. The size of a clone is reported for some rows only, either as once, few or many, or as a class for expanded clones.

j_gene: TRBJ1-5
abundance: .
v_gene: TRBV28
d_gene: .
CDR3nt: TGTGCCAGCAGTCCCTTCTGGCAGGGTCTAAATCAGCCCCAGCATTTT
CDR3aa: CASSPFWQGLNQPQHF

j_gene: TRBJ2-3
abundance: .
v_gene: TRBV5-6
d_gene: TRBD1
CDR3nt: TGTGCCAGCAGCTTACGGACAGGGGCGGCGGATACGCAGTATTTT
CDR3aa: CASSLRTGAADTQYF

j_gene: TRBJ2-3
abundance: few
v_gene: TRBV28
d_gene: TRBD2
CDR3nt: TGTGCCAGCAGCCTCGGGACTAGCGGGACAGATACGCAGTATTTT
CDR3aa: CASSLGTSGTDTQYF

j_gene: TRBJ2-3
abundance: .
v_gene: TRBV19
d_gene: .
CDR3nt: TGTGCCAGTAGTATGTTGGGTACGCAGTATTTT
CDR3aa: CASSMLGTQYF

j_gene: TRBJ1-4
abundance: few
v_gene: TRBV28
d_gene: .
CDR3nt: TGTGCCAGCAGTGGACACGACCGGCCCCCGCTGTTTTTT
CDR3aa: CASSGHDRPPLFF

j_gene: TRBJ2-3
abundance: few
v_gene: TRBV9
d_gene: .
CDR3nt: TGTGCCAGCAGTCAGGGGACGACAGATACGCAGTATTTT
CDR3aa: CASSQGTTDTQYF

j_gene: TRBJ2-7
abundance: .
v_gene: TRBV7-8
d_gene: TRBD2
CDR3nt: TGTGCCAGCAGCCCGACTAGCGGGAGTGGGGAGCAGTACTTC
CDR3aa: CASSPTSGSGEQYF

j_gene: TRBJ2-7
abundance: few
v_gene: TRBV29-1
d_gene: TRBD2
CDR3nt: TGCAGCGTCGCCGGACAGGACCATAGCGGGAGTGGAACCTACGAGCAGTACTTC
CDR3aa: CSVAGQDHSGSGTYEQYF

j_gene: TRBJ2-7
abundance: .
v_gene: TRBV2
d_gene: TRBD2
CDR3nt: TGTGCCAGCGGAGGACTAGCGGGAAGGTACGAGCAGTACTTC
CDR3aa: CASGGLAGRYEQYF

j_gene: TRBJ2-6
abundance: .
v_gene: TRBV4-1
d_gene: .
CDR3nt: TGCGCCAGCAGCCAAGATTTAGGCCCTGGGGCCAACGTCCTGACTTTC
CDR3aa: CASSQDLGPGANVLTF

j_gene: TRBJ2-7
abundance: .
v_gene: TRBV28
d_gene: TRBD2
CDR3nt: TGTGCCAGCAGTACGCGGGAGGGGGAGCAGTACTTC
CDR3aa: CASSTREGEQYF

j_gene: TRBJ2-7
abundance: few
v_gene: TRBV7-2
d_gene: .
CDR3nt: TGTGCCAGCAGCACCCGAGGGACCTACGAGCAGTACTTC
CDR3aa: CASSTRGTYEQYF

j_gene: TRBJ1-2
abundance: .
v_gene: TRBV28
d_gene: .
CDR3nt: TGTGCCAGCAGTTCTCCCCCAAGGGGTATCTATGGCTACACCTTC
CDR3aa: CASSSPPRGIYGYTF

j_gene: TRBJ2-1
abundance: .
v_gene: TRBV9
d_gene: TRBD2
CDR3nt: TGTGCCAGCAGCGTAGATAGCGGGACCTACAATGAGCAGTTCTTC
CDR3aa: CASSVDSGTYNEQFF